This TCR beta chain was retrieved from a study of early T cells in non-severe SARS-CoV-2 infection. Study background: Sequencing of unsorted whole blood was done on bulk RNA, leaving chains unpaired.

Attachment of unique molecular identifiers was made to individual cDNA molecules. TCRdb fed the 5' RACE reads into MiXCR, producing one record per CDR3 protein. The sample contains more than 95,000 distinct CDR3 sequences, about 15% of which appear only once. The specimen sequenced was whole blood. The receptor was derived from an adult who was a healthcare worker with PCR-confirmed SARS-CoV-2 infection or an uninfected control (not recorded which).

The CDR3 here is CASSLGANEKLFF. The CDR3 DNA reads TGTGCCAGCAGCTTAGGTGCGAATGAAAAACTGTTTTTT. The genes are TRBV7-6 and TRBJ1-4; D ambiguous. The CDR3 contains 13 residues. The V and J ends lost 1 base and 5 bases respectively, with 5 bases between them. Germline V gene sequence: CDR1 SGHVS, CDR2 FNYEAQ.